The 13 T cell receptor beta chains listed next were all sequenced from one sample in a study of T cell responses to AZD1222 COVID-19 vaccine (dated by TCRdb to the early 2020s). The library relied on the immunoSEQ multiplex PCR assay. The source is immuneACCESS, and TCRdb retained only in-frame sequences with V and J called. Part of the clones is not carried over; for the studies checked, unresolved V genes explain less than half of this, and the remainder is unexplained. Across this sample there are 100,000 to 150,000 clones, with more than 80% seen only once. The ten largest clones capture around 4% of the sample. Per the publication, the time point label means: baseline before first vaccination. The sequencing here drew on peripheral blood, taken on day 0 of AZD1222 vaccination. All receptors derive from an adult in good health.

This clone showed up just a few times. This chain joins TRBV5-1 and TRBJ1-4, with unresolved D. Looked up from germline, CDR1 is SGHRS and CDR2 is YFSETQ. The CDR3 loop spans 13 amino acids. Trimming cost V 0 bases and J 2 bases, with 2 bases left between them. CDR3 bases: TGCGCCAGCAGCTTGGCTACTAATGAAAAACTGTTTTTT. Protein sequence: CASSLATNEKLFF.

This chain joins TRBV12-3 or TRBV12-4 and TRBJ2-7, with a tentative D call TRBD2 (5 bases). The CDR3 loop spans 11 amino acids. Trimming pared 6 bases from V and 9 bases from J, leaving 12 bases between. CDR3 sequence (DNA): TGTGCCAGCAGGCAAATGGGGAGGCAGTACTTC. Its protein product is CASRQMGRQYF.

The V gene is TRBV9, the J gene TRBJ2-2; D may be TRBD1 (5 bases). The germline V gene encodes CDR1 SGDLS and CDR2 YYNGEE. This CDR3 is 16 amino acids long. The ends were cut back, 0 bases at V and 4 bases at J, with 13 bases in the middle. The chain's CDR3 is CASSVDWGSPTGELFF. The CDR3 DNA follows: TGTGCCAGCAGCGTAGATTGGGGCAGTCCCACCGGGGAGCTGTTTTTT.

V is TRBV7-3 and J is TRBJ2-2, with 9 bases identical to TRBD1. V was clipped by 4 bases and J by 7 bases; unmatched bases: 7. CDR1 SGHTA and CDR2 FQGTGA come from the germline V gene. The CDR3 runs to 15 residues. The CDR3 nucleotides read TGTGCCAGCAGCTCAACAGGGGGCGCAGGCGGGGAGCTGTTTTTT. Its protein product is CASSSTGGAGGELFF.

In its sample, this clone was seen a few times. The chain employs TRBV5-6 and TRBJ2-5; D assignment may be TRBD1 or TRBD2 (5 bases each). Germline V CDR1 and CDR2: SGHDT, YYEEEE. The CDR3 is 14 amino acids. V was pared by 2 bases and J by 3 bases, with 11 bases between. The CDR3 here is CASSFSGTKETQYF. The CDR3 region has the DNA TGTGCCAGCAGCTTTTCCGGGACCAAAGAGACCCAGTACTTC.

The count of this clone is one. The chain couples TRBV4-3 to TRBJ1-4; possible D gene TRBD1, 5 bases. Germline CDR1 reads LGHNA; CDR2 reads YSLEER. The length of the CDR3 is 15 residues. Trimming removed 2 bases at V and 5 bases at J, with 12 bases between. The CDR3 DNA follows: TGCGCCAGCAGCCAAACCCGACAGCCGAATGAAAAACTGTTTTTT. Translation gives CASSQTRQPNEKLFF.

This clone was counted at least ten times. The CDR3 protein is CATSDGGRGGVLSYEQYF. The CDR3 DNA sequence: TGTGCCACCAGTGATGGGGGAAGGGGGGGAGTATTGTCCTACGAGCAGTACTTC. The V gene is TRBV24-1, the J gene TRBJ2-7; D is possibly TRBD2 (7 bases). Trimming stripped 3 bases from V and 1 base from J, with 21 bases between. The CDR3 is 18 residues long. Germline assignment: CDR1 KGHDR and CDR2 SFDVKD.

The chain has TRBV10-3 and TRBJ2-3, with TRBD1 as a possible D gene (6 bases). CDR1 ENHRY and CDR2 SYGVKD come from the germline V gene. Trimming pared 6 bases from V and 2 bases from J, leaving 12 bases between. This CDR3 region has 14 residues. CDR3 sequence: CAIRSGADTDTQYF. Written as DNA, the CDR3 is TGTGCCATCAGATCAGGGGCTGACACAGATACGCAGTATTTT.

J is TRBJ2-7 and V is TRBV5-6, with 9 nucleotides matching TRBD1. Germline CDR1 reads SGHDT; CDR2 reads YYEEEE. The CDR3 length is 15 residues. The trim removed 0 bases at V and 5 bases at J, leaving 6 bases unmatched. As DNA, the CDR3 is TGTGCCAGCAGCTTGGTAGGACAGGGGATCCACGAGCAGTACTTC. It translates to CASSLVGQGIHEQYF.

The chain carries TRBV5-1 and TRBJ2-1; 8 bases are shared with TRBD2. Trimming removed 4 bases from V and 10 bases from J; junction bases left unmatched: 13. This CDR3 is 15 amino acids long. Germline V gene lookup returns CDR1 SGHRS and CDR2 YFSETQ. CDR3 protein: CASSPAGGPIGEQFF. CDR3 sequence (DNA): TGCGCCAGCAGCCCCGCGGGAGGCCCTATCGGGGAGCAGTTCTTC.

V gene TRBV28 combines with J gene TRBJ1-5; D not certain. Trimming took off 6 bases at V and 0 bases at J, with 15 bases between the two ends. This CDR3 region has 16 residues. Germline CDR1 MDHEN, CDR2 SYDVKM. CDR3 sequence (DNA): TGTGCCAGCAGACGGACCTCGAGTTATAGCAATCAGCCCCAGCATTTT. As protein: CASRRTSSYSNQPQHF.

This clone showed up just once. The CDR3 DNA sequence: TGTGCCAGCAGTCCTACAGGTTTGGGCAATCAGCCCCAGCATTTT. This sequence encodes CASSPTGLGNQPQHF. The chain couples TRBV6-5 to TRBJ1-5, with D possibly being TRBD1 (5 bases). The CDR3 is 15 residues long. Germline assignment: CDR1 MNHEY and CDR2 SVGAGI. With 5 bases removed from V and 2 bases from J, the gap between germline ends came to 13 bases.

This chain joins TRBV27 and TRBJ1-6; 9 bases are shared with TRBD1. The CDR3 totals 16 residues. The trim removed 4 bases at V and 8 bases at J, leaving 9 bases unmatched. Per the germline V gene, CDR1 is MNHEY and CDR2 is SMNVEV (reference sequence). CDR3 amino acids: CASSSGTGFRDSPLHF. The CDR3 DNA follows: TGTGCCAGCAGTTCCGGGACAGGGTTTCGCGATTCACCCCTCCACTTT.